This T cell receptor beta chain was profiled in a study of blood T cell repertoires in COVID-19. Study background: Specimens from acute and convalescent COVID-19 originated in the United States, Italy and Spain.

The CDR3 is 13 amino acids. Germline V gene data show CDR1 as LNHDA and CDR2 as SQIVND (reference sequence). V was clipped by 10 bases and J by 8 bases; unmatched bases: 10. The assay was immunoSEQ multiplex PCR, and TCRdb's table has in-frame clones only and misses some. The profile covers 120,000 or so clones, with about 83% appearing a single time and approximately 6.3% taken by the ten largest. The source is a man older than 75 with active or convalescent COVID-19. The sample taken for sequencing was peripheral blood. The J gene is TRBJ2-1, the V gene TRBV19; TRBD1 matches at 8 bases. CDR3 coding DNA: TGTGCCACCGGGCGGACAGGGAACGATGAGCAGTTCTTC. It is translated as CATGRTGNDEQFF.